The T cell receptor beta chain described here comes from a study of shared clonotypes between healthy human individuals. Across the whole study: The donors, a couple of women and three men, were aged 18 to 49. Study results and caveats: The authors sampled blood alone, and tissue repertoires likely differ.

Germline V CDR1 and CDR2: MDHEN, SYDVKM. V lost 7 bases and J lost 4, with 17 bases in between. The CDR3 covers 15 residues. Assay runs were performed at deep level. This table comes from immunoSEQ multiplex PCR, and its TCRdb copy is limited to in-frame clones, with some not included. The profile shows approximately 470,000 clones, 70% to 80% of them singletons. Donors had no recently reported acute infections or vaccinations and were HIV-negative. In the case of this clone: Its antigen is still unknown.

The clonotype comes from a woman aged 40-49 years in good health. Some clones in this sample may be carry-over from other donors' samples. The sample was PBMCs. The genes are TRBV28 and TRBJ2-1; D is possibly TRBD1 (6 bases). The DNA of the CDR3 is TGTGCCAGCACCCCCGGTGGGGACATATACAATGAGCAGTTCTTC. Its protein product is CASTPGGDIYNEQFF.